Listed here are 9 T cell receptor beta chains from one sample, sequenced in a study of neurological immune-mediated disorders. One entry per CDR3 protein, called by TCRdb with MiXCR from the 5' RACE reads. The data show roughly 52,000 distinct CDR3 sequences, 3.5% to 4% seen once. The sequenced material came from CD4+ T cells from blood. These TCRs come from a woman aged 40-49 years with multiple sclerosis.

There are many counts of this clonotype. The chain links TRBV9 to TRBJ1-4; 9 bases align to TRBD1. Germline CDR1 reads SGDLS; CDR2 reads YYNGEE. J lost 7 bases, V lost 2 bases, and 3 bases had no gene match. The CDR3 consists of 14 residues. In DNA, the CDR3 is TGTGCCAGCAGCGTCGGACAGGGGCCTGAAAAACTGTTTTTT. It translates to CASSVGQGPEKLFF.

This clonotype was seen many times. The genes are TRBV5-1 and TRBJ2-5; D remains unclear. In germline, CDR1 is SGHRS, CDR2 YFSETQ. Deletions cut 4 bases from V and 3 bases from J, with 7 bases between. The CDR3 spans 12 residues. CDR3 loop: CASSRREETQYF. The CDR3, as DNA: TGCGCCAGCAGCAGAAGGGAAGAGACCCAGTACTTC.

This clonotype was recorded many times. V and J are TRBV5-8 and TRBJ1-5; 8 bases are a match to TRBD1. CDR1 is SGHTS and CDR2 is YDEGEE in the germline V gene. CDR3 length: 15 residues. V shed 3 bases, J shed 3 bases, and the junction held 5 bases outside the gene matches. The CDR3 DNA reads as TGTGCCAGCAGCTCGGGACAGGACCTCAATCAGCCCCAGCATTTT. This translates into CASSSGQDLNQPQHF.

This clonotype was counted many times. V and J are TRBV20-1 and TRBJ1-1; maybe TRBD1 (6 bases). The V and J ends lost 3 bases and 5 bases respectively, with 16 bases between them. This CDR3 contains 14 residues. Germline V gives CDR1 DFQATT, CDR2 SNEGSKA (reference sequence). Written as DNA, the CDR3 is TGCAGTGCTAGGGGTGGCGGGGGCCAAACTGAAGCTTTCTTT. This encodes CSARGGGGQTEAFF.

This clonotype was seen many times. This chain links TRBV20-1 with TRBJ1-1; 11 bases line up with TRBD1. The J segment lost 8 bases and the V segment lost 8 bases, leaving 10 bases of the junction unmatched. Germline V gives CDR1 DFQATT, CDR2 SNEGSKA (reference sequence). The CDR3 covers 13 residues. The CDR3 loop reads CSSTRTGGGEAFF. As DNA, the CDR3 is TGCAGTTCCACGAGGACAGGGGGCGGGGAAGCTTTCTTT.

This clonotype was seen at least ten times. CDR3 DNA sequence: TGTGCCAGCAACCTTCACGGGACTAGCGAAGATACGCAGTATTTT. The encoded protein is CASNLHGTSEDTQYF. The chain links TRBV6-5 to TRBJ2-3; 10 positions match TRBD2. Germline CDR1 MNHEY, CDR2 SVGAGI. After removal of 7 bases from V and 5 bases from J, the junction contained 9 bases not matched to a gene. The length of the CDR3 is 15 residues.

This clonotype has a count of ten or more. V is TRBV4-1 and J is TRBJ2-7; D is perhaps TRBD2 (6 bases). V was shortened by 2 bases and J by 0 bases, with 8 bases between the two germline ends. The CDR3 consists of 14 residues. The germline gives CDR1 MGHRA, CDR2 YSYEKL. The CDR3 reads CASSQLGGSYEQYF. The CDR3 DNA reads TGCGCCAGCAGCCAATTGGGGGGCTCCTACGAGCAGTACTTC.

This clonotype has a count of ten or more. This chain connects TRBV6-6 to TRBJ1-2; no reliable D call. V was cut by 6 bases and J by 3 bases, with 8 bases left in between. The CDR3 loop spans 12 amino acids. Germline V gene sequence: CDR1 MNHNY, CDR2 SVGAGI (reference sequence). CDR3 nucleotide sequence: TGTGCCAGCAGCCCGGGCCACTATGGCTACACCTTC. Translation gives CASSPGHYGYTF.

This clonotype was recorded many times. The CDR3 nucleotides are TGTGCCAGCAGTTTCCTGGGCCAATTAACGGGAGAGCAGTTCTTC. Encoded protein: CASSFLGQLTGEQFF. The genes are TRBV27 and TRBJ2-1, with a tentative D call TRBD2 (5 bases). Germline values: CDR1 MNHEY, CDR2 SMNVEV (reference sequence). This CDR3 is built from 15 residues. The ends were cut back, 3 bases at V and 10 bases at J, with 19 bases in the middle.